This record looks at one T cell receptor (beta chain) sequence and its context. Generated by immunoSEQ multiplex PCR, the TCRdb table keeps only in-frame clones and is missing some. There are about 75,000 clones in the sample; around 97% occur only once, and 0.18% lies in the top ten. The sample belongs to a study of technical replicates of blood from several donors. Germline values: CDR1 MNHEY, CDR2 SMNVEV (reference sequence). With 2 bases removed from V and 4 bases from J, the gap between germline ends came to 10 bases. The CDR3 is 14 amino acids. This chain links TRBV27 with TRBJ2-3; no clear D gene. This TCR derives from a human donor in good health. What was sequenced was T cells isolated from PBMCs. CDR3 DNA sequence: TGTGCCAGCAGTTTAGATCGGGTCGCAGATACGCAGTATTTT. As protein: CASSLDRVADTQYF.